Sequencing of this T cell receptor beta chain was carried out in a study of T cell responses to AZD1222 COVID-19 vaccine. Study results and caveats: All repertoire sampling was performed exclusively after the peak T cell response. The breadth and depth of Spike-specific TCRs increased once two AZD1222 doses had been given. In a largely white British group with more females than males, clonal diversity was possibly underestimated.

This CDR3 has 13 residues. Germline V gene data show CDR1 as PRHDT and CDR2 as FYEKMQ (reference sequence). Trimming stripped 4 bases from V and 8 bases from J, with 14 bases between. Notes on this clone: Its antigen is undetermined.

The method was immunoSEQ multiplex PCR; TCRdb's version includes in-frame clones alone and lacks a portion of them. The sample has roughly 270,000 clones, 90% to 95% seen once. This clonotype was obtained from an adult who received the AZD1222 COVID-19 vaccine. The sequencing here drew on peripheral blood, taken 28 days after the second AZD1222 dose. The chain uses TRBV13 and TRBJ1-2; D may be TRBD1 (5 bases). The CDR3 reads CASSSRGFSGYTF. The CDR3 nucleotides are TGTGCCAGCAGCTCCCGGGGCTTTTCAGGCTACACCTTC.